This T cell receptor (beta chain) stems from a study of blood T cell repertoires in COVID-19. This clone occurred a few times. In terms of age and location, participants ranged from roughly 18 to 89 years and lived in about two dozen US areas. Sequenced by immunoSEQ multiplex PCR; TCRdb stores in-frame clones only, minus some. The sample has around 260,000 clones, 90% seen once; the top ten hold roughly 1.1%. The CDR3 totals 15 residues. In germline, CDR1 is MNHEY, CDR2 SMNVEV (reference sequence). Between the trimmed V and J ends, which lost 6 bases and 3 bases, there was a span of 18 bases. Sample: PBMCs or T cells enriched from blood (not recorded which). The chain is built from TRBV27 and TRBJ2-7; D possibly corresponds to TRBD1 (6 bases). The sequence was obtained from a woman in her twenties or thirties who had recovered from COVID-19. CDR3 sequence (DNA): TGTGCCAGCAGGATCATCCGGGACAAATACTACGAGCAGTACTTC. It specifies CASRIIRDKYYEQYF.